One and the same sample provided the 9 T cell receptor beta chains below, sequenced in a study of identical twins. TCRdb used MiXCR to reprocess the 5' RACE reads, holding one entry per CDR3 protein. The sample contains fewer than 650,000 distinct CDR3 sequences, about 7.6% of which appear only once. The data were also submitted as part of a second study, on yellow fever vaccine responses in identical twins.

The sequenced sample consisted of PBMCs. The receptors derive from a woman between 18 and 29 years old in good health.

This clonotype was seen ten or more times. The chain recombines TRBV24-1 with TRBJ2-4; 7 bases fit TRBD1. The J segment lost 4 bases and the V segment lost 3 bases, leaving 8 bases of the junction unmatched. Germline V gives CDR1 KGHDR, CDR2 SFDVKD. The CDR3 is 16 amino acids. The CDR3 sequence is CATSDRRQGGKNIQYF. The CDR3 region has the DNA TGTGCCACCAGTGATCGCCGACAGGGCGGAAAAAACATTCAGTACTTC.

V usage is TRBV11-1 and J usage is TRBJ2-1; 7 positions match TRBD2. After removal of 5 bases from V and 0 bases from J, the junction contained 7 bases not matched to a gene. The CDR3 contains 16 residues. The germline CDR1 and CDR2 sequences are SGHAT and FQDESV (reference sequence). CDR3 nucleotide sequence: TGTGCCAGCAGCCTTCGGGGGGTCATCTCCTACAATGAGCAGTTCTTC. Translated, it gives CASSLRGVISYNEQFF. Combining the CDR3 with reference TRBV11-1 and TRBJ2-1 gives the whole variable domain EAEVAQSPRYKITEKSQAVAFWCDPISGHATLYWYRQILGQGPELLVQFQDESVVDDSQLPKDRFSAERLKGVDSTLKIQPAELGDSAMYLCASSLRGVISYNEQFFGPGTRLTVL.

The CDR3 region has the DNA TGTGCCAGCAGCACGTTCCAGCTAGCGAGCTACAATGAGCAGTTCTTC. Encoded protein: CASSTFQLASYNEQFF. This sequence joins TRBV7-9 and TRBJ2-1, with a tentative D call TRBD2 (6 bases). This CDR3 has 16 residues. Germline lookup yields CDR1 SEHNR and CDR2 FQNEAQ (reference sequence). Deletions cut 5 bases from V and 3 bases from J, with 17 bases between.

This clonotype came up a few times. The chain employs TRBV19 and TRBJ2-1, with 13 bases that match TRBD2. Germline V gene lookup returns CDR1 LNHDA and CDR2 SQIVND (reference sequence). The ends lost 3 bases at V and 8 bases at J; junction bases unmatched: 4. The CDR3 is 15 amino acids. The CDR3 protein is CASSISLAGGHEQFF. The CDR3, as DNA: TGTGCCAGTAGTATTTCACTAGCGGGAGGGCATGAGCAGTTCTTC.

This clonotype was counted ten times or more. This chain links TRBV7-2 with TRBJ1-6, with a tentative D call TRBD1 (6 bases). Germline V gives CDR1 SGHTA, CDR2 FQGNSA. The V gene lost 3 bases and the J gene lost 10 bases, with 22 bases spanning the gap. The CDR3 spans 17 residues. CDR3 amino acids: CASSLGHGQLTGSPLHF. The CDR3 region has the DNA TGTGCCAGCAGCTTGGGTCATGGGCAGCTCACAGGGTCACCCCTCCACTTT.

This clonotype came up many times. The V and J genes are TRBV12-3 or TRBV12-4 and TRBJ2-7; D is ambiguous. The CDR3 sequence is 14 residues long. V lost 5 bases, J lost 2 bases, and 13 bases lay in between. This CDR3 reads CASSTQAVTYEQYF. For the CDR3, the DNA is TGTGCCAGCAGTACCCAGGCAGTTACCTACGAGCAGTACTTC.

This clonotype was seen a handful of times. The chain recombines TRBV2 with TRBJ1-1, with D uncertain. Germline CDR1 is SNHLY and CDR2 is FYNNEI. V was cut by 4 bases and J by 1 base, with 10 bases left in between. The CDR3 extends over 14 amino acids. CDR3 in amino acids: CASSGAAGNTEAFF. DNA of the CDR3: TGTGCCAGCAGTGGCGCGGCGGGGAACACTGAAGCTTTCTTT.

The chain recombines TRBV20-1 with TRBJ2-5, with a weak D call TRBD2 (6 bases). Trimming took off 4 bases at V and 0 bases at J, with 15 bases between the two ends. This CDR3 is 15 amino acids long. Germline V gives CDR1 DFQATT, CDR2 SNEGSKA (reference sequence). CDR3 region: CSATLPGEYQETQYF. The CDR3 DNA is TGCAGTGCTACCTTGCCGGGGGAGTACCAAGAGACCCAGTACTTC.

There are a few counts of this clonotype. The chain employs TRBV25-1 and TRBJ2-2, with D possibly matching TRBD2 (6 bases). From germline, CDR1 is MGHDK and CDR2 SYGVNS. CDR3 length equals 15 residues. Trimming took 5 bases from V and 4 from J, leaving 14 bases between them. The DNA of the CDR3 is TGTGCCAGCAGTTTTGGCGGGGTAATCACCGGGGAGCTGTTTTTT. It encodes CASSFGGVITGELFF.